Each of the 10 T cell receptor beta chains below was sequenced from the same sample in a study of cytomegalovirus exposure and HLA in healthy donors. PCR was performed using 60 Vbeta and 13 Jbeta primers. Assay: immunoSEQ multiplex PCR; the TCRdb copy retains only in-frame clones and omits some. The sample has 150,000 to 200,000 clones; about two thirds are singletons. The sequencing input was PBMCs. Every receptor here comes from a human donor in good health.

The chain combines TRBV19 with TRBJ2-1, with unresolved D. The CDR3 has 13 amino acids. The germline V gene has CDR1 LNHDA and CDR2 SQIVND (reference sequence). The ends were cut back, 4 bases at V and 2 bases at J, with 6 bases in the middle. DNA of the CDR3: TGTGCCAGTAGTACCAGAACCTACAATGAGCAGTTCTTC. It specifies CASSTRTYNEQFF.

The chain is built from TRBV5-4 and TRBJ2-7; TRBD2 aligns across 15 bases. From germline, CDR1 is SGHNT and CDR2 YYREEE (reference sequence). The ends lost 4 bases at V and 4 bases at J; junction bases unmatched: 9. The CDR3 has 17 residues. The CDR3 loop is CASSPPGLAGGGYEQYF. The CDR3 coding sequence is TGTGCCAGCAGCCCACCGGGACTAGCGGGGGGTGGGTACGAGCAGTACTTC.

The chain joins TRBV5-1 to TRBJ2-3; 7 bases match TRBD2. V lost 4 bases, J lost 2 bases, and 10 bases stayed unmatched. The CDR3 has 16 amino acids. Germline loops: CDR1 SGHRS, CDR2 YFSETQ. CDR3 region: CASSPPLAAFTDTQYF. In DNA, the CDR3 is TGCGCCAGCAGCCCCCCTCTAGCGGCCTTCACAGATACGCAGTATTTT.

This CDR3 is CASSSSALGTGPYNEQFF. The CDR3 nucleotides read TGTGCCAGCAGCTCTAGTGCTCTAGGGACAGGGCCCTACAATGAGCAGTTCTTC. The genes are TRBV7-9 and TRBJ2-1; 9 bases are a match to TRBD1. This CDR3 contains 18 residues. V trimming: 4 bases; J trimming: 2 bases; junction bases outside the gene matches: 12. Germline V CDR1 and CDR2: SEHNR, FQNEAQ (reference sequence).

The chain joins TRBV19 to TRBJ1-5; 9 bases agree with TRBD1. Trimming cost V 5 bases and J 0 bases; bases outside gene matches: 5. The CDR3 loop spans 16 amino acids. Germline V CDR1 and CDR2: LNHDA, SQIVND (reference sequence). CDR3 DNA sequence: TGTGCCAGTAGTTCCAGACAGGGGGGTAGCAATCAGCCCCAGCATTTT. Amino acids: CASSSRQGGSNQPQHF. The whole variable domain, filled in from reference TRBV19 and TRBJ1-5, reads DGGITQSPKYLFRKEGQNVTLSCEQNLNHDAMYWYRQDPGQGLRLIYYSQIVNDFQKGDIAEGYSVSREKKESFPLTVTSAQKNPTAFYLCASSSRQGGSNQPQHFGDGTRLSIL.

This rearrangement joins TRBV19 to TRBJ1-5; D remains ambiguous. CDR1 and CDR2 (germline): LNHDA, SQIVND (reference sequence). This CDR3 has 16 residues. The V and J ends lost 7 bases and 7 bases respectively, with 23 bases between them. The DNA for the CDR3 is TGTGCCAGTAACCAAGAGTTCCCTAGGGCGGGGCAGCCCCAGCATTTT. It specifies CASNQEFPRAGQPQHF.

The J gene is TRBJ1-5, the V gene TRBV9; the match to TRBD1 covers 7 bases. The length of the CDR3 is 15 residues. CDR1 is SGDLS, CDR2 YYNGEE, per germline. The trim removed 4 bases at V and 0 bases at J, leaving 4 bases unmatched. The CDR3 protein is CASSSQGYSNQPQHF. As DNA, the CDR3 is TGTGCCAGCAGCTCACAGGGGTATAGCAATCAGCCCCAGCATTTT.

The J gene is TRBJ1-3, the V gene TRBV19, with a weak D call TRBD1 (5 bases). V was pared by 6 bases and J by 10 bases, with 19 bases between. The CDR3 is made up of 14 amino acids. Germline CDR1 LNHDA, CDR2 SQIVND (reference sequence). As DNA, the CDR3 is TGTGCCAGTAGACCAGACCCTCAGGGTGGGACCATATATTTT. It codes for CASRPDPQGGTIYF.

This clone was detected only once. This chain joins TRBV7-6 and TRBJ2-1; 8 positions match TRBD1. Germline values: CDR1 SGHVS, CDR2 FNYEAQ. V shed 0 bases and J 8 bases; nucleotides not matched to a gene: 9. The CDR3 extends over 16 amino acids. The CDR3 sequence is CASSLAARGRLHEQFF. CDR3 in DNA: TGTGCCAGCAGCTTAGCGGCCAGGGGGCGCCTCCATGAGCAGTTCTTC.

The chain employs TRBV6-5 and TRBJ1-6; tentatively, D is TRBD1 (6 bases). The V end lost 4 bases, the J end lost 5 bases, and 9 bases lay between the germline ends. Germline V lookup: CDR1 MNHEY, CDR2 SVGAGI. The CDR3 is 14 amino acids. CDR3 sequence: CASSSQGHNSPLHF. In DNA form, the CDR3 reads TGTGCCAGCAGTTCACAGGGTCATAATTCACCCCTCCACTTT.